This TCR beta chain was identified in a study of blood T cell repertoires in COVID-19. Clones were sequenced by immunoSEQ multiplex PCR, and TCRdb holds only the in-frame ones, with some missing. The sample yields some 110,000 clones, about 93% seen once. The sample consisted of peripheral blood. This receptor was taken from a man aged 45-65 years with COVID-19, enrolled during active disease.

CDR3 coding DNA: TGTGCCAGCAGCGGGGAGGGACTAGCGAGATACAATGAGCAGTTCTTC. Its translation: CASSGEGLARYNEQFF. This chain uses TRBV9 with TRBJ2-1; 10 bases line up with TRBD2. The ends lost 3 bases at V and 4 bases at J; junction bases unmatched: 7. Per germline, CDR1 SGDLS and CDR2 YYNGEE. This CDR3 contains 16 residues.